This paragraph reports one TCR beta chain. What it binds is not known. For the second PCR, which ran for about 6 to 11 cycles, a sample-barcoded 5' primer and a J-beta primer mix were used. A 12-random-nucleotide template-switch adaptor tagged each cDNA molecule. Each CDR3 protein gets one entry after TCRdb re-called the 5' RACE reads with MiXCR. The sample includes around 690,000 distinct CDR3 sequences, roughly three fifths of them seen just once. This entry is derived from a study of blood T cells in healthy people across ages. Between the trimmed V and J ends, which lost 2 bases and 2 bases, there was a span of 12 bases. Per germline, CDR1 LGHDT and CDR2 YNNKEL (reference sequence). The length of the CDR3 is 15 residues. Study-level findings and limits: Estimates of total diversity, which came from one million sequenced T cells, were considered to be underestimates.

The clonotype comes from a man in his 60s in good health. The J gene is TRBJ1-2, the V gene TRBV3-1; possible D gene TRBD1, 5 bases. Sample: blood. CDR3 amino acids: CASSQNPRTNYGYTF. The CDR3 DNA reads TGTGCCAGCAGCCAAAACCCCCGGACAAACTATGGCTACACCTTC.